Below are 22 T cell receptor beta chains sequenced from a single sample in a study of cytomegalovirus exposure and HLA in healthy donors. With 60 Vbeta and 13 Jbeta primers, the PCR was carried out. The method was immunoSEQ multiplex PCR; TCRdb's version includes in-frame clones alone and lacks a portion of them. The table includes about 240,000 clones, 75% to 85% detected once. Input material: PBMCs. The receptors stem from a woman aged 60 to 75 in good health and CMV-seropositive.

This chain connects TRBV7-9 to TRBJ2-7; no firm D call. Germline CDR1 is SEHNR and CDR2 is FQNEAQ (reference sequence). The V end lost 1 base, the J end lost 7 bases, and 11 bases lay between the germline ends. The CDR3 has 13 residues. The CDR3 DNA reads as TGTGCCAGCAGCTTAGTCGGGTCCCGGGAGCAGTACTTC. Translating gives CASSLVGSREQYF.

V gene TRBV19 combines with J gene TRBJ2-1; D is possibly TRBD2 (5 bases). This CDR3 contains 14 residues. The V and J ends lost 8 bases and 1 base respectively, with 12 bases between them. Germline lookup yields CDR1 LNHDA and CDR2 SQIVND (reference sequence). CDR3 in amino acids: CASSAERSYNEQFF. The CDR3 DNA is TGTGCCAGTTCAGCGGAGAGGTCCTACAATGAGCAGTTCTTC.

This chain links TRBV6-1 with TRBJ1-1; tentative D call: TRBD1 (6 bases). The germline CDR1 and CDR2 sequences are MNHNS and SASEGT. The V end was cut by 3 bases, the J end by 5 bases, with 16 bases between. The CDR3 loop spans 15 amino acids. CDR3 DNA sequence: TGTGCCAGCAGTGAGGGGGGGGGCTGGGAAACTGAAGCTTTCTTT. This sequence encodes CASSEGGGWETEAFF.

The chain recombines TRBV5-1 with TRBJ2-2; tentatively, D is TRBD2 (6 bases). CDR1 is SGHRS, CDR2 YFSETQ, per germline. V was clipped by 7 bases and J by 5 bases, with 24 bases between them. The CDR3 is 17 amino acids. CDR3 bases: TGCGCCAGCGCATTCGGGAGACAGAACCTTAAGACCGGGGAGCTGTTTTTT. Translating it yields CASAFGRQNLKTGELFF.

This clone appeared a few times. This chain uses TRBV10-3 with TRBJ1-5; D remains unclear. The CDR3 consists of 14 residues. V was pared by 3 bases and J by 1 base, with 7 bases between. CDR1 ENHRY and CDR2 SYGVKD come from the germline V gene. The CDR3 spells CAISDQISNQPQHF. CDR3 bases: TGTGCCATCAGTGACCAGATAAGCAATCAGCCCCAGCATTTT.

The rearrangement links TRBV5-1 to TRBJ2-1; D possibly corresponds to TRBD1 (6 bases). The CDR3 is made up of 15 amino acids. Germline lookup yields CDR1 SGHRS and CDR2 YFSETQ. V lost 0 bases, J lost 2 bases, and 9 bases lay in between. The CDR3 DNA reads TGCGCCAGCAGCTTGGACAGGGCGACCTACAATGAGCAGTTCTTC. It yields the protein CASSLDRATYNEQFF.

This chain connects TRBV14 to TRBJ2-7, with TRBD1 matching 8 bases. After removal of 6 bases from V and 1 base from J, the junction contained 5 bases not matched to a gene. The CDR3 covers 14 residues. CDR1 and CDR2 (germline): SGHDN, FVKESK. The CDR3 reads CASRRTGISYEQYF. The CDR3 coding sequence is TGTGCCAGCAGACGGACAGGGATTTCCTACGAGCAGTACTTC. Together with reference TRBV14 and TRBJ2-7, the CDR3 gives the full variable domain: EAGVTQFPSHSVIEKGQTVTLRCDPISGHDNLYWYRRVMGKEIKFLLHFVKESKQDESGMPNNRFLAERTGGTYSTLKVQPAELEDSGVYFCASRRTGISYEQYFGPGTRLTVT.

The genes are TRBV5-6 and TRBJ2-3; D uncertain. CDR3 length equals 12 residues. Per the germline V gene, CDR1 is SGHDT and CDR2 is YYEEEE. The V and J ends lost 1 base and 3 bases respectively, with 3 bases between them. The DNA for the CDR3 is TGTGCCAGCAGCTTGTTAACAGATACGCAGTATTTT. This sequence encodes CASSLLTDTQYF.

This sequence joins TRBV5-5 and TRBJ2-1, with D possibly TRBD2 on 6 matching bases. CDR1 is SGHKS and CDR2 is YYEKEE in the germline V gene (reference sequence). The ends were cut back, 3 bases at V and 2 bases at J, with 9 bases in the middle. This CDR3 has 14 amino acids. The CDR3 DNA follows: TGTGCCAGCAGCTCCGGGAGCCCCTACAATGAGCAGTTCTTC. This translates into CASSSGSPYNEQFF.

This sequence joins TRBV2 and TRBJ2-5, with 16 bases matching TRBD2. In germline, CDR1 is SNHLY, CDR2 FYNNEI. CDR3 length: 15 amino acids. Trimming at V came to 7 bases and at J to 5 bases, leaving 4 bases not matched to a gene. CDR3 DNA sequence: TGTGCCAGCAACGCGGGACTAGCGGGAGGGGAGACCCAGTACTTC. Translating it yields CASNAGLAGGETQYF. Variable domain in full (rest from reference TRBV2 and TRBJ2-5): EPEVTQTPSHQVTQMGQEVILRCVPISNHLYFYWYRQILGQKVEFLVSFYNNEISEKSEIFDDQFSVERPDGSNFTLKIRSTKLEDSAMYFCASNAGLAGGETQYFGPGTRLLVL.

The genes are TRBV10-3 and TRBJ2-3, with unresolved D. V was trimmed by 1 base and J by 0 bases, leaving 8 bases between them. Germline CDR1 and CDR2: ENHRY and SYGVKD. CDR3 size: 15 residues. The CDR3 sequence is CAISEFATSTDTQYF. CDR3 DNA sequence: TGTGCCATCAGTGAGTTTGCTACTAGCACAGATACGCAGTATTTT.

V usage is TRBV19 and J usage is TRBJ1-5, with 9 bases matching TRBD1. Trimming at V came to 5 bases and at J to 3 bases, leaving 5 bases not matched to a gene. The CDR3 contains 15 residues. CDR1 is LNHDA, CDR2 SQIVND, per germline (reference sequence). This CDR3 reads CASSVTGGFNQPQHF. The CDR3 region has the DNA TGTGCCAGTAGTGTAACAGGGGGCTTCAATCAGCCCCAGCATTTT. Filled out from reference TRBV19 and TRBJ1-5, the complete variable domain reads DGGITQSPKYLFRKEGQNVTLSCEQNLNHDAMYWYRQDPGQGLRLIYYSQIVNDFQKGDIAEGYSVSREKKESFPLTVTSAQKNPTAFYLCASSVTGGFNQPQHFGDGTRLSIL.

This chain joins TRBV7-2 and TRBJ1-1; no clear D gene. Germline values: CDR1 SGHTA, CDR2 FQGNSA. V was pared by 2 bases and J by 6 bases, with 19 bases between. The CDR3 is 16 residues long. The CDR3 loop reads CASSLRFGSTGAEAFF. In nucleotides, the CDR3 is TGTGCCAGCAGCTTAAGGTTTGGGAGTACCGGCGCTGAAGCTTTCTTT. Filled out from reference TRBV7-2 and TRBJ1-1, the complete variable domain reads GAGVSQSPSNKVTEKGKDVELRCDPISGHTALYWYRQSLGQGLEFLIYFQGNSAPDKSGLPSDRFSAERTGGSVSTLTIQRTQQEDSAVYLCASSLRFGSTGAEAFFGQGTRLTVV.

The J gene is TRBJ1-2, the V gene TRBV19, with TRBD1 as a possible D gene (6 bases). The CDR3 totals 12 residues. Trimming removed 3 bases from V and 8 bases from J, with 10 bases in between. Per germline, CDR1 LNHDA and CDR2 SQIVND (reference sequence). In DNA, the CDR3 is TGTGCCAGTAGTATCGGACAGTTAGGCTACACCTTC. It encodes CASSIGQLGYTF.

This chain connects TRBV6-1 to TRBJ2-4; 7 bases agree with TRBD1. The CDR3 is 15 amino acids. V trimming: 7 bases; J trimming: 7 bases; junction bases outside the gene matches: 13. The germline gives CDR1 MNHNS, CDR2 SASEGT. CDR3 DNA sequence: TGTGCCAGCACCGCACAGGGGTGGCAGGGGAACATTCAGTACTTC. Its translation is CASTAQGWQGNIQYF.

The rearrangement uses TRBV28 and TRBJ2-1; no definite D call. V was clipped by 2 bases and J by 13 bases, with 9 bases between them. The CDR3 is 11 residues long. Germline CDR1 reads MDHEN; CDR2 reads SYDVKM. Written as DNA, the CDR3 is TGTGCCAGCAGTTTAATCCAGGATCAGTTCTTC. It specifies CASSLIQDQFF.

The chain couples TRBV5-1 to TRBJ1-3; 8 bases fit TRBD1. Germline CDR1 and CDR2: SGHRS and YFSETQ. The CDR3 totals 15 residues. Trimming took 1 base from V and 4 from J; bases not matched to a gene: 4. CDR3 sequence: CASSLQGATGNTIYF. The CDR3 region has the DNA TGCGCCAGCAGCTTGCAGGGGGCTACGGGAAACACCATATATTTT.

The table lists this clone with a few counts. The rearrangement joins TRBV6-6 to TRBJ2-7; possible D gene TRBD1, 6 bases. CDR3 length: 13 amino acids. Germline V lookup: CDR1 MNHNY, CDR2 SVGAGI (reference sequence). Between the trimmed V and J ends, which lost 5 bases and 3 bases, there was a span of 11 bases. DNA for the CDR3: TGTGCCAGCAGTAGGGACAAAAGCTACGAGCAGTACTTC. Encoded protein: CASSRDKSYEQYF.

V is TRBV7-3 and J is TRBJ2-7; TRBD1 aligns across 12 bases. The CDR3 has 15 residues. Per germline, CDR1 SGHTA and CDR2 FQGTGA. V lost 2 bases and J lost 4; bases outside the gene matches: 3. CDR3 in amino acids: CASSLSGQGAYEQYF. The CDR3 DNA follows: TGTGCCAGCAGCTTATCGGGACAGGGGGCGTACGAGCAGTACTTC.

This clone is a singleton in its sample. The chain joins TRBV9 to TRBJ2-1; the match to TRBD2 covers 9 bases. Trimming took 4 bases from V and 3 from J; bases not matched to a gene: 11. This CDR3 is built from 17 residues. The germline V gene has CDR1 SGDLS and CDR2 YYNGEE. The CDR3 nucleotides are TGTGCCAGCAGCCCCCGTGGTGCGGGAGGGGACTACAATGAGCAGTTCTTC. This sequence encodes CASSPRGAGGDYNEQFF.

V is TRBV18 and J is TRBJ1-5; 7 bases fit TRBD1. The CDR3 spans 14 residues. The V segment lost 6 bases and the J segment 5 bases; nucleotides outside the gene matches: 7. Germline lookup yields CDR1 KGHSH and CDR2 LQKENI. The CDR3 here is CASSQQGSDQPQHF. CDR3 DNA sequence: TGTGCCAGCTCTCAACAGGGGTCCGATCAGCCCCAGCATTTT.

J is TRBJ1-3 and V is TRBV19; a weak D match, TRBD1 (6 bases). V gave up 7 bases and J gave up 4 bases, with 14 bases separating them. The CDR3 is 14 residues long. Germline assignment: CDR1 LNHDA and CDR2 SQIVND (reference sequence). The CDR3 protein is CASTGGHLGNTIYF. The CDR3 DNA sequence: TGTGCCAGTACTGGGGGACACCTAGGAAACACCATATATTTT. Variable domain in full (rest from reference TRBV19 and TRBJ1-3): DGGITQSPKYLFRKEGQNVTLSCEQNLNHDAMYWYRQDPGQGLRLIYYSQIVNDFQKGDIAEGYSVSREKKESFPLTVTSAQKNPTAFYLCASTGGHLGNTIYFGEGSWLTVV.